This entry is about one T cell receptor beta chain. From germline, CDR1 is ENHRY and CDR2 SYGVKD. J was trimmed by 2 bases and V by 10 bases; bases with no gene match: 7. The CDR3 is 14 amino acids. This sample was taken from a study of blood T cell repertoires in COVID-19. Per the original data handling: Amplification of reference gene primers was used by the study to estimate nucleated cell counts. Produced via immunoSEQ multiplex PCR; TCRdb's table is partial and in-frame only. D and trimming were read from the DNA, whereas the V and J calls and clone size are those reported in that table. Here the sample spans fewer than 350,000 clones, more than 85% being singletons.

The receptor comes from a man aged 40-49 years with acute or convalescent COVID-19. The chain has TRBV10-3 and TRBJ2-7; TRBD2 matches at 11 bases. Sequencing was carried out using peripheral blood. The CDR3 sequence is CATGGTSGTYEQYF. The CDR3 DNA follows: TGTGCCACGGGAGGGACTAGCGGTACCTACGAGCAGTACTTC.